The source of this T cell receptor (beta chain) is a study of blood T cell repertoires in COVID-19. Study-level background: Spain, Italy and the United States supplied samples that represented acute and convalescent COVID-19. PBMCs, B-cell-depleted T cells, or T cells provided the cDNA or gDNA that made up the material.

Seattle patients were enrolled while actively infected and followed longitudinally. Original analysis: Quantification of nucleated cells was approximated via reference gene primer amplification. The repertoire was sequenced with immunoSEQ multiplex PCR; TCRdb's copy has only in-frame clones and lacks some. That table gives V, J and clone size, and the DNA gave D and trimming. The top ten clones hold more than 9.5% of a sample with some 130,000 clones, about nine tenths of them seen once. The V end was cut by 4 bases, the J end by 1 base, with 14 bases between. Germline V CDR1 and CDR2: ENHRY, SYGVKD. The CDR3 extends over 15 amino acids.

Sequencing was performed on peripheral blood. The TCR was taken from a woman in her sixties or seventies with COVID-19, enrolled during active disease. This rearrangement joins TRBV10-3 to TRBJ2-7; no clear D. CDR3 DNA: TGTGCCATCAGTGGGGCGTTCGGCACTTCCTACGAGCAGTACTTC. Its protein product is CAISGAFGTSYEQYF.